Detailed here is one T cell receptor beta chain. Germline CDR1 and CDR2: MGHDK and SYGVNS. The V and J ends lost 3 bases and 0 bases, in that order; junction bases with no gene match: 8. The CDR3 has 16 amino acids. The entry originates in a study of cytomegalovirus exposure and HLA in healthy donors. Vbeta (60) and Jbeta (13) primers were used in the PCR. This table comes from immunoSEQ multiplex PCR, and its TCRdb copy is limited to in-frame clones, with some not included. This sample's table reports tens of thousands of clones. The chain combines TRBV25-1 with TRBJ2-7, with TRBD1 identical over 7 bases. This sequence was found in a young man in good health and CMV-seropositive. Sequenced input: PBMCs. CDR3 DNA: TGTGCCAGCAGTGACGATAGGGGGCCGAGCTCCTACGAGCAGTACTTC. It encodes CASSDDRGPSSYEQYF.